The 29 T cell receptor beta chains below were found in one sample sequenced in a study of OX40 agonist ivuxolimab in advanced cancers. Here immunoSEQ multiplex PCR was the method, and the copy in TCRdb shows in-frame clones only, minus some. The table lists 65,000 to 85,000 clones, around 80% of them singletons. This specimen was CD4+ or CD8+ T cells sorted from blood, taken in a trial of the OX40 agonist ivuxolimab. The receptors stem from an adult with an advanced solid tumor such as melanoma, head and neck, liver or kidney cancer.

The chain uses TRBV14 and TRBJ2-7; the match to TRBD1 covers 8 bases. The CDR3 has 16 residues. Germline CDR1 and CDR2: SGHDN and FVKESK. V lost 2 bases to trimming and J lost 0 bases; unmatched junction nucleotides: 6. Written as DNA, the CDR3 is TGTGCCAGCAGCCAACTACAGGGGGGTCCCTCCTACGAGCAGTACTTC. Translating gives CASSQLQGGPSYEQYF. The complete variable domain, with remaining parts taken from reference TRBV14 and TRBJ2-7, reads EAGVTQFPSHSVIEKGQTVTLRCDPISGHDNLYWYRRVMGKEIKFLLHFVKESKQDESGMPNNRFLAERTGGTYSTLKVQPAELEDSGVYFCASSQLQGGPSYEQYFGPGTRLTVT.

This clone occurred once. The chain uses TRBV6-1 and TRBJ2-7, with D tentatively TRBD2 (5 bases). The germline gives CDR1 MNHNS, CDR2 SASEGT. Trimming took off 3 bases at V and 3 bases at J, with 15 bases between the two ends. The length of the CDR3 is 15 residues. CDR3 amino acids: CASSDLANGVYEQYF. The CDR3 DNA follows: TGTGCCAGCAGTGATCTGGCGAACGGGGTCTACGAGCAGTACTTC.

The chain employs TRBV4-3 and TRBJ1-3, with D hard to call. The CDR3 sequence is 13 residues long. V was trimmed by 1 base and J by 2 bases, leaving 3 bases between them. Germline V gene lookup returns CDR1 LGHNA and CDR2 YSLEER. The CDR3 loop is CASSQVPGNTIYF. Written as DNA, the CDR3 is TGCGCCAGCAGCCAAGTTCCTGGAAACACCATATATTTT.

The J gene is TRBJ1-6, the V gene TRBV2, with D maybe TRBD1 (6 bases). Germline values: CDR1 SNHLY, CDR2 FYNNEI. The CDR3 consists of 16 residues. V was pared by 8 bases and J by 9 bases, with 23 bases between. The DNA for the CDR3 is TGTGCCAGCGGAACCGGGGGCAGCCCCCGACCTTCACCCCTCCACTTT. Translation gives CASGTGGSPRPSPLHF.

V gene TRBV7-6 combines with J gene TRBJ2-3; 12 bases fit TRBD2. After removal of 5 bases from V and 8 bases from J, the junction contained 5 bases not matched to a gene. The CDR3 spans 14 residues. CDR1 and CDR2 from the germline V gene are SGHVS and FNYEAQ. The CDR3: CASSPTSGRVTQYF. DNA of the CDR3: TGTGCCAGCAGCCCGACTAGCGGGAGAGTTACGCAGTATTTT. The whole variable domain, filled in from reference TRBV7-6 and TRBJ2-3, reads GAGVSQSPRYKVTKRGQDVALRCDPISGHVSLYWYRQALGQGPEFLTYFNYEAQQDKSGLPNDRFSAERPEGSISTLTIQRTEQRDSAMYRCASSPTSGRVTQYFGPGTRLTVL.

The chain uses TRBV7-9 and TRBJ1-2; TRBD1 is a possible D gene (6 bases). Germline V gene data show CDR1 as SEHNR and CDR2 as FQNEAQ (reference sequence). The length of the CDR3 is 12 residues. Trimming left V 2 bases short and J 7 bases short, with 8 bases between. DNA of the CDR3: TGTGCCAGCAGCTTATTCAGGGGTGGCTACACCTTC. Its translation is CASSLFRGGYTF. Combining the CDR3 with reference TRBV7-9 and TRBJ1-2 gives the whole variable domain DTGVSQNPRHKITKRGQNVTFRCDPISEHNRLYWYRQTLGQGPEFLTYFQNEAQLEKSRLLSDRFSAERPKGSFSTLEIQRTEQGDSAMYLCASSLFRGGYTFGSGTRLTVV.

Concerning this clone: The junction does not match germline at one end; this may be a read error. The chain uses TRBV6-5 and TRBJ1-5, with D hard to call. The germline gives CDR1 MNHEY, CDR2 SVGAGI. The CDR3 runs 15 residues. The CDR3 protein is CASSHSWGSNQPQHF. For the CDR3, the DNA is TGTGCCAGCAGTCACTCTTGGGGTAGCAATCAGCCCCAGCATTTT.

The chain recombines TRBV11-2 with TRBJ1-2; a weak D match, TRBD1 (5 bases). The CDR3 has 14 amino acids. The germline CDR1 and CDR2 sequences are SGHAT and FQNNGV. The V and J ends lost 4 bases and 0 bases respectively, with 9 bases between them. CDR3 nucleotides: TGTGCCAGCAGCTCCGACAGTTCTAACTATGGCTACACCTTC. Translating gives CASSSDSSNYGYTF.

The chain uses TRBV27 and TRBJ2-3, with 7 bases lining up with TRBD2. Losses at the gene ends were 2 bases for V and 5 bases for J; bases not matched to a gene: 4. CDR1 is MNHEY and CDR2 is SMNVEV in the germline V gene (reference sequence). The CDR3 loop spans 14 amino acids. CDR3 bases: TGTGCCAGCAGTTTACGGACTAGGGGAGATACGCAGTATTTT. Translating gives CASSLRTRGDTQYF.

The chain has TRBV6-6 and TRBJ2-7; either TRBD1 or TRBD2 may fit D (5 bases each). Trimming shortened V by 4 bases and J by 3 bases, and 13 bases separated the two germline ends. Germline CDR1 and CDR2: MNHNY and SVGAGI (reference sequence). CDR3 length equals 14 residues. DNA for the CDR3: TGTGCCAGCAGTTTGAGGGGCGACCTCTACGAGCAGTACTTC. Amino acid sequence: CASSLRGDLYEQYF.

J is TRBJ1-1 and V is TRBV9; unclear D gene. The CDR3 covers 13 residues. V was pared by 0 bases and J by 11 bases, with 14 bases between. Germline V lookup: CDR1 SGDLS, CDR2 YYNGEE. As DNA, the CDR3 is TGTGCCAGCAGCGTAGTCCCGTCTGGGGAGGCTTTCTTT. It is translated as CASSVVPSGEAFF. The full variable domain, in which reference TRBV9 and TRBJ1-1 provide the parts outside the CDR3, is DSGVTQTPKHLITATGQRVTLRCSPRSGDLSVYWYQQSLDQGLQFLIQYYNGEERAKGNILERFSAQQFPDLHSELNLSSLELGDSALYFCASSVVPSGEAFFGQGTRLTVV.

The chain uses TRBV7-2 and TRBJ1-5; D is unclear. With 5 bases removed from V and 3 bases from J, the gap between germline ends came to 14 bases. This CDR3 region has 15 residues. CDR1 and CDR2 (germline): SGHTA, FQGNSA. This CDR3 reads CASSARVGFNQPQHF. The CDR3 DNA sequence: TGTGCCAGCAGCGCCCGGGTGGGCTTCAATCAGCCCCAGCATTTT.

The chain links TRBV2 to TRBJ2-7; TRBD2 is a possible D gene (6 bases). Germline lookup yields CDR1 SNHLY and CDR2 FYNNEI. The length of the CDR3 is 12 residues. Trimming shortened V by 7 bases and J by 1 base, and 8 bases separated the two germline ends. The CDR3 sequence: CASTAGSYEQYF. Written as DNA, the CDR3 is TGTGCCAGCACGGCGGGGTCCTACGAGCAGTACTTC. Full variable domain (missing parts from reference TRBV2 and TRBJ2-7): EPEVTQTPSHQVTQMGQEVILRCVPISNHLYFYWYRQILGQKVEFLVSFYNNEISEKSEIFDDQFSVERPDGSNFTLKIRSTKLEDSAMYFCASTAGSYEQYFGPGTRLTVT.

This sequence joins TRBV9 and TRBJ2-7; TRBD1 is a possible D gene (6 bases). The germline CDR1 and CDR2 sequences are SGDLS and YYNGEE. With 2 bases removed from V and 3 bases from J, the gap between germline ends came to 9 bases. The CDR3 loop spans 13 amino acids. CDR3 bases: TGTGCCAGCAGCGTGCGGACAGACTACGAGCAGTACTTC. Amino acid sequence: CASSVRTDYEQYF.

This clone was counted only a few times. The chain employs TRBV10-3 and TRBJ2-7, with 8 positions matching TRBD1. The CDR3 sequence is 12 residues long. Germline V lookup: CDR1 ENHRY, CDR2 SYGVKD. J lost 5 bases, V lost 10 bases, and 7 bases had no gene match. CDR3 in amino acids: CATQDRDHEQYF. The DNA for the CDR3 is TGTGCCACCCAGGACAGGGACCACGAGCAGTACTTC.

The V gene is TRBV6-6, the J gene TRBJ2-7; 9 positions agree with TRBD2. CDR3 size: 14 residues. The V segment lost 11 bases and the J segment 7 bases; nucleotides outside the gene matches: 15. Per germline, CDR1 MNHNY and CDR2 SVGAGI (reference sequence). CDR3 protein: CAGNLAGPTGEQYF. The CDR3 coding sequence is TGTGCCGGAAACCTAGCGGGGCCAACGGGGGAGCAGTACTTC.

CDR3 coding DNA: TGTGCCAGCAGTCCCGCCCACAGGGCCTATGAGCAGTTCTTC. Translating gives CASSPAHRAYEQFF. The chain recombines TRBV27 with TRBJ2-1; a weak D match, TRBD1 (6 bases). The CDR3 extends over 14 amino acids. The germline V gene encodes CDR1 MNHEY and CDR2 SMNVEV (reference sequence). Deletions cut 5 bases from V and 8 bases from J, with 16 bases between.

The rearrangement links TRBV28 to TRBJ2-7, with 7 bases lining up with TRBD1. The length of the CDR3 is 17 residues. The germline V gene has CDR1 MDHEN and CDR2 SYDVKM. J lost 2 bases, V lost 3 bases, and 13 bases had no gene match. The CDR3 spells CASSFEFRQGHTYEQYF. The DNA for the CDR3 is TGTGCCAGCAGTTTTGAATTTAGACAGGGCCACACCTACGAGCAGTACTTC.

Here the CDR3 reads CASSKRPGEQFF. CDR3 DNA sequence: TGTGCCAGCAGCAAACGCCCCGGCGAGCAGTTCTTC. V is TRBV11-2 and J is TRBJ2-1; no firm D call. Per germline, CDR1 SGHAT and CDR2 FQNNGV. This CDR3 contains 12 residues. The V and J ends lost 5 bases and 10 bases respectively, with 12 bases between them.

The CDR3 sequence is CASSFADKGGRTGNYGYTF. Here the CDR3 DNA reads TGCGCCAGCAGCTTTGCGGACAAAGGGGGGAGGACAGGGAACTATGGCTACACCTTC. This chain connects TRBV5-1 to TRBJ1-2; TRBD1 matches 8 bases. Per the germline V gene, CDR1 is SGHRS and CDR2 is YFSETQ. CDR3 length: 19 amino acids. Trimming took 2 bases from V and 2 from J; bases not matched to a gene: 17. Complete variable domain (other parts from reference TRBV5-1 and TRBJ1-2): KAGVTQTPRYLIKTRGQQVTLSCSPISGHRSVSWYQQTPGQGLQFLFEYFSETQRNKGNFPGRFSGRQFSNSRSEMNVSTLELGDSALYLCASSFADKGGRTGNYGYTFGSGTRLTVV.

The chain joins TRBV5-1 to TRBJ2-3; D remains unclear. Germline loops: CDR1 SGHRS, CDR2 YFSETQ. CDR3 size: 14 residues. Trimming pared 6 bases from V and 4 bases from J, leaving 15 bases between. In DNA, the CDR3 is TGCGCCAGCAAAGTCCCGGATAGGGCAGATACGCAGTATTTT. It codes for CASKVPDRADTQYF.

This clone was detected only a few times. The chain couples TRBV6-4 to TRBJ2-2, with D uncertain. Trimming took 0 bases from V and 6 from J, leaving 8 bases between them. The CDR3 loop spans 14 amino acids. Germline CDR1 MRHNA, CDR2 SNTAGT. CDR3 in DNA: TGTGCCAGCAGTGACTCGACGTCCCCCGGGGAGCTGTTTTTT. This gives the protein CASSDSTSPGELFF.

The chain links TRBV11-2 to TRBJ1-1, with TRBD1 matching over 12 bases. With 5 bases clipped from V and 3 bases from J, the junction kept 7 bases outside the gene matches. This CDR3 is built from 16 residues. CDR1 and CDR2 (germline): SGHAT, FQNNGV. CDR3: CASSPGQGAYDTEAFF. The CDR3 nucleotides are TGTGCCAGCAGCCCGGGACAGGGGGCTTATGACACTGAAGCTTTCTTT.

This clone showed up just once. CDR3 loop: CARKYWTEAFF. DNA of the CDR3: TGCGCCAGGAAATATTGGACTGAAGCTTTCTTT. V and J are TRBV23-1 and TRBJ1-1; D unresolved. TRBV23-1 qualifies as an ORF whose function is uncertain. The V end lost 9 bases, the J end lost 5 bases, and 10 bases lay between the germline ends. The CDR3 covers 11 residues.

The chain recombines TRBV7-9 with TRBJ1-3; no clear D. Germline CDR1 is SEHNR and CDR2 is FQNEAQ (reference sequence). V was pared by 5 bases and J by 0 bases, with 23 bases between. This CDR3 spans 19 amino acids. In DNA form, the CDR3 reads TGTGCCAGCAGCCCCTACCCCTCGGCAAGGCCTGCCTCTGGAAACACCATATATTTT. Its protein product is CASSPYPSARPASGNTIYF. Using reference TRBV7-9 and TRBJ1-3 for the parts outside the CDR3, the full variable domain is DTGVSQNPRHKITKRGQNVTFRCDPISEHNRLYWYRQTLGQGPEFLTYFQNEAQLEKSRLLSDRFSAERPKGSFSTLEIQRTEQGDSAMYLCASSPYPSARPASGNTIYFGEGSWLTVV.

Notes on this clone: Other nucleotide sequences in the sample specify the same CDR3. The chain has TRBV6-5 and TRBJ1-5; D is unclear. The CDR3 has 13 amino acids. Trimming stripped 0 bases from V and 7 bases from J, with 7 bases between. The V gene's germline CDR1 is MNHEY and CDR2 SVGAGI. The CDR3 is CASSYSKEQPQHF. DNA of the CDR3: TGTGCCAGCAGTTACTCGAAGGAGCAGCCCCAGCATTTT.

This clone was observed a single time. The chain employs TRBV4-2 and TRBJ2-7; D assignment may be TRBD1 or TRBD2 (7 bases each). Per the germline V gene, CDR1 is LGHNA and CDR2 is YNFKEQ. Trimming cost V 1 base and J 6 bases, with 19 bases left between them. The CDR3 is 16 residues long. The DNA for the CDR3 is TGTGCCAGCAGCCAAGGGGGCTCAGGGGGGGGCCTCGAGCAGTACTTC. Protein sequence: CASSQGGSGGGLEQYF.

V usage is TRBV4-2 and J usage is TRBJ2-5; D is unresolved. This CDR3 spans 15 amino acids. Germline assignment: CDR1 LGHNA and CDR2 YNFKEQ. The germline V and J ends were trimmed by 1 base and 2 bases, with 11 bases remaining between them. CDR3 region: CASSQGPQSQETQYF. Here the CDR3 DNA reads TGTGCCAGCAGCCAAGGACCGCAATCTCAAGAGACCCAGTACTTC.

The chain combines TRBV11-3 with TRBJ2-7; 8 nucleotides agree with TRBD1. Trimming took 1 base from V and 5 from J; bases not matched to a gene: 10. Per germline, CDR1 SGHNT and CDR2 YENEEA. CDR3 length: 16 residues. As DNA, the CDR3 is TGTGCCAGCAGCTTAGGGACAGGGTCTATCTTCGACGAGCAGTACTTC. Translation: CASSLGTGSIFDEQYF.